The clone carrying this T cell receptor (beta chain) turned up a few times. The ends lost 5 bases at V and 8 bases at J; junction bases unmatched: 17. CDR3 length equals 16 residues. CDR1 is SGHTA and CDR2 is FQGTGA in the germline V gene. The sample is drawn from a study of blood T cell repertoires in COVID-19. Using immunoSEQ multiplex PCR, the repertoire was profiled, and TCRdb retains in-frame clones only, with some absent. Of 35,000 to 45,000 clones in the sample, more than 75% were seen once. J is TRBJ1-2 and V is TRBV7-3; 7 bases fit TRBD1. This TCR was sampled from a man in his sixties or seventies with active or convalescent COVID-19. Sequences were obtained from peripheral blood. As DNA, the CDR3 is TGTGCCAGCAGCCTAAGTTTGGGTGGACAGGCTGAGGGCTACACCTTC. Translating gives CASSLSLGGQAEGYTF.